This T cell receptor beta chain was obtained from a study of CD4 and CD8 cells across lung adenocarcinoma regions. TCRdb reprocessed the PCR reads via MiXCR and lists one record per CDR3 protein. The sample yields roughly 20,000 distinct CDR3 sequences, around 46% seen once. CDR1 is MNHNS and CDR2 is SASEGT in the germline V gene. The CDR3 extends over 15 amino acids. The V gene end was trimmed by 5 bases and the J gene end by 2 bases; junction bases not matched to a gene: 5. The receptor was isolated from a male donor with lung adenocarcinoma. The CD4 and CD8 labels of this study may be unreliable. The sample taken for sequencing was CD4+ T cells from the margin of a lung tumor. V is TRBV6-1 and J is TRBJ2-1; 8 nucleotides line up with TRBD2. The CDR3 DNA is TGTGCCAGCAGTCGAACTAGCGGACCCTACAATGAGCAGTTCTTC. Amino acid sequence: CASSRTSGPYNEQFF.